This record covers a single TCR beta chain. There are a few counts of this clonotype. This clone's antigen is unknown. The sample holds no much larger clone one base away, and base qualities are not on file. These data are taken from a study of T cell repertoires in cytomegalovirus infection (dated by TCRdb to the late 2010s). Background for the entire study: The HLA type of each donor mattered for the analysis, because public TCR beta signatures pointed to carriage of CMV infection along with the matching HLA type. General conclusions and limits of the study: The ex vivo response was dominated by HLA-C-restricted CMV-specific TCR beta clonotypes, and the single most frequent clonotype in two of eight donors was supplied by these HLA-C-restricted clonotypes. In both this cohort and an independent roughly 360-donor cohort, the cumulative frequency of public TCR beta family members distinguished carriers of CMV infection plus the relevant HLA type.

Sequencing was performed on an Illumina HiSeq 1500. TCRdb took the public reads, trimmed them with fastp at Q25, ran MiXCR for clone calling and kept in-frame beta chains. Rows matching on CDR3 protein sequence are summarized as one entry with the most common DNA and genes. The sample contains fewer than 550,000 distinct CDR3 sequences, approximately 25% of them found a single time. Of the sample, roughly 13% is held by the ten largest clones. Its CDR3 holds 14 amino acids, cysteine through phenylalanine. Left in the record is the CDR3 DNA by itself, 42 bases read in frame from the first base. Trimming removed 3 bases from V and 9 bases from J; the gene matches leave 4 bases unexplained. CDR1 and CDR2 were assigned from the germline V gene as KGHSH and LQKENI.

The sequencing sample was made of PBMCs. This TCR was sampled from a human donor in good health (CMV status not recorded). Some clones in this sample may be carry-over from other donors' samples. The chain links TRBV18 with TRBJ2-1; 11 nucleotides in the junction match TRBD1. The bases are TGTGCCAGCTCACCCTGGGACAGGGGGTTTGAGCAGTTCTTC. Translated, this is CASSPWDRGFEQFF.